This passage covers 8 T cell receptor beta chains from one sample sequenced in a study of blood T cell repertoires in COVID-19. Sequencing was performed with immunoSEQ multiplex PCR; in TCRdb, only in-frame clones are kept and a portion is missing. This sample has roughly 230,000 clones; about 86% occur once, and the top ten carry around 3.7%. The sequenced sample was PBMCs or T cells enriched from blood (not recorded which). Source of these receptors: a man aged 45-65 years who had recovered from COVID-19.

The chain uses TRBV28 and TRBJ2-3; 8 nucleotides align to TRBD2. Losses at the gene ends were 8 bases for V and 8 bases for J; bases not matched to a gene: 6. Germline V gene sequence: CDR1 MDHEN, CDR2 SYDVKM. The CDR3 contains 12 residues. The DNA for the CDR3 is TGTGCCAGCGTAGCGGGATGGGGTACGCAGTATTTT. This translates into CASVAGWGTQYF.

This clone was counted a single time. The V gene is TRBV2, the J gene TRBJ1-2, with TRBD1 matching 9 bases. CDR3 length: 14 amino acids. V was pared by 6 bases and J by 3 bases, with 5 bases of the junction left unmatched. Germline CDR1 and CDR2: SNHLY and FYNNEI. In DNA, the CDR3 is TGTGCCAGCAGGGAGGGACAGGGCGACTATGGCTACACCTTC. Protein: CASREGQGDYGYTF.

The V and J genes are TRBV4-2 and TRBJ2-7; possibly TRBD1 for D (6 bases). CDR3 size: 16 residues. Germline CDR1 is LGHNA and CDR2 is YNFKEQ. V dropped 3 bases and J dropped 3 bases, with 18 bases sitting between them. CDR3 sequence (DNA): TGTGCCAGCAGCCAGTCTTCGGGGCAGGGGTTCTACGAGCAGTACTTC. It encodes CASSQSSGQGFYEQYF.

The chain employs TRBV15 and TRBJ2-3; D not certain. Germline CDR1 and CDR2: LNHNV and YYDKDF (reference sequence). The CDR3 is 13 amino acids. Trimming removed 0 bases at V and 5 bases at J, with 6 bases between. For the CDR3, the DNA is TGTGCCACCAGCAGAGATGTAGTAGATACGCAGTATTTT. Its translation is CATSRDVVDTQYF. Combining the CDR3 with reference TRBV15 and TRBJ2-3 gives the whole variable domain DAMVIQNPRYQVTQFGKPVTLSCSQTLNHNVMYWYQQKSSQAPKLLFHYYDKDFNNEADTPDNFQSRRPNTSFCFLDIRSPGLGDTAMYLCATSRDVVDTQYFGPGTRLTVL.

This chain links TRBV11-3 with TRBJ2-3; tentatively, D is TRBD2 (5 bases). Germline V gene sequence: CDR1 SGHNT, CDR2 YENEEA. The CDR3 length is 14 residues. V dropped 3 bases and J dropped 2 bases, with 9 bases sitting between them. The CDR3 DNA reads TGTGCCAGCAGCTTCCGGGGAGACACAGATACGCAGTATTTT. Translating gives CASSFRGDTDTQYF.

This clone was seen a handful of times. The rearrangement joins TRBV11-1 to TRBJ2-3, with 9 bases fitting TRBD2. The CDR3 covers 16 residues. Germline CDR1 and CDR2: SGHAT and FQDESV (reference sequence). The J segment lost 4 bases and the V segment lost 4 bases, leaving 9 bases of the junction unmatched. The CDR3: CASSSGREGLADTQYF. The CDR3, as DNA: TGTGCCAGCAGCTCAGGGCGGGAGGGCCTAGCAGATACGCAGTATTTT.

V and J are TRBV9 and TRBJ2-7, with 8 bases matching TRBD1. The CDR3 spans 13 residues. J gave up 3 bases and V 4 bases, and 3 bases lay outside the gene matches. Germline V lookup: CDR1 SGDLS, CDR2 YYNGEE. The CDR3 sequence is CASSPGGNYEQYF. The CDR3 DNA reads TGTGCCAGCAGCCCAGGGGGCAACTACGAGCAGTACTTC.

The V gene is TRBV28, the J gene TRBJ2-7; 11 nucleotides line up with TRBD1. In germline, CDR1 is MDHEN, CDR2 SYDVKM. The CDR3 extends over 17 amino acids. The J segment lost 3 bases and the V segment lost 8 bases, leaving 15 bases of the junction unmatched. The DNA of the CDR3 is TGTGCCAGCGGACGGGACAGGGGGTTCGGGACTAGCTACGAGCAGTACTTC. Translation: CASGRDRGFGTSYEQYF.